These T cell receptor beta chains were read from a single sample in a study of shared clonotypes between healthy human individuals. The repertoire was sequenced with immunoSEQ multiplex PCR; TCRdb's copy has only in-frame clones and lacks some. The data hold more than 2 million clones, with around 95% observed a single time. Sequencing input: naive CD4+ T cells sorted from blood. Receptor source: a young man in good health. Both conserved end residues are part of each CDR3. The D gene is left open where the match is weak. Rows may omit the clone size; those that give it use once, few, many or a size class.

cdr3_nt | cdr3_aa | v_call | d_call | cdr3_length | clone_size | j_call
TGTGCCAGCAGTGAGACTAGCGGGGGTCAACAAGGTGAGCAGTACTTC | CASSETSGGQQGEQYF | TRBV2 | TRBD2 | 16 | - | TRBJ2-7
TGTGCCAGCAGTATACTAGCGGGGGGGCAAACTGAGCAGTTCTTC | CASSILAGGQTEQFF | TRBV6-1 | TRBD2 | 15 | once | TRBJ2-1
TGTGCCAGTAGTATAGCCCCCGGAAGCTCCTACGAGCAGTACTTC | CASSIAPGSSYEQYF | TRBV19 | - | 15 | once | TRBJ2-7
TGCAGCGTCGTTTCCCGCTACGAGCAGTACTTC | CSVVSRYEQYF | TRBV29-1 | - | 11 | - | TRBJ2-7
TGTGCCTGGAGCGACGGGCATTACAATGAGCAGTTCTTC | CAWSDGHYNEQFF | TRBV30 | - | 13 | - | TRBJ2-1
TGCGCCAGCAGCCTTCCGGGCCGCGGGGGAAATGAGCAGTTCTTC | CASSLPGRGGNEQFF | TRBV5-1 | TRBD2 | 15 | - | TRBJ2-1
TGTGCCAGCAGCCCACCTGACGGCACCGGGGAGCTGTTTTTT | CASSPPDGTGELFF | TRBV5-4 | - | 14 | - | TRBJ2-2
TGTGCCAGCAGTTCCCTAGGCGGGACTCCTCTCTACGAGCAGTACTTC | CASSSLGGTPLYEQYF | TRBV27 | - | 16 | - | TRBJ2-7
TGTGCCATCAGTGAGGGTGCGTTAGAGCAGTACTTC | CAISEGALEQYF | TRBV10-3 | - | 12 | once | TRBJ2-7
TGTGCCAGCAGCTTACAGAAGACCGGGGAGCTGTTTTTT | CASSLQKTGELFF | TRBV5-6 | - | 13 | - | TRBJ2-2
TGCGCCAGCAGCCAAGATCCAGGGGGCAGGACCGGGGAGCTGTTTTTT | CASSQDPGGRTGELFF | TRBV4-1 | TRBD1 | 16 | - | TRBJ2-2
TGTGCCATCAGTGAGTCGATAGTCGGAAACACTGAAGCTTTCTTT | CAISESIVGNTEAFF | TRBV10-3 | - | 15 | - | TRBJ1-1
TGTGCCAGCAGTGAAGTGGCAGGGAGCTCCTACGAGCAGTACTTC | CASSEVAGSSYEQYF | TRBV25-1 | - | 15 | - | TRBJ2-7
TGTGCCAGCAGCGCAACTAGCGTTTATTCCTACGAGCAGTACTTC | CASSATSVYSYEQYF | TRBV11-2 | TRBD2 | 15 | - | TRBJ2-7
TGTGCCAGTACCGCCGGGACAGGCAATTATGGCTACACCTTC | CASTAGTGNYGYTF | TRBV19 | TRBD1 | 14 | - | TRBJ1-2
TGTGCCAGCAGCCCCGGAGGATGGGAGACCCAGTACTTC | CASSPGGWETQYF | TRBV9 | - | 13 | once | TRBJ2-5
TGTGCCAGTAGTATTTCTGGAATGGGGGGGAAAAACATTCAGTACTTC | CASSISGMGGKNIQYF | TRBV19 | TRBD2 | 16 | - | TRBJ2-4
TGCGCCAGCAGCTTGGGGCGGACAGGGGGCACCGGGGAGCTGTTTTTT | CASSLGRTGGTGELFF | TRBV5-1 | TRBD1 | 16 | - | TRBJ2-2
TGTGCCAGCAGTGGTTGGGACCCCAGCGGGAGCGGGACAGATACGCAGTATTTT | CASSGWDPSGSGTDTQYF | TRBV25-1 | TRBD2 | 18 | - | TRBJ2-3
TGTGCCAGCACCATAGGGAGGGACATTCAGTACTTC | CASTIGRDIQYF | TRBV6-1 | TRBD2 | 12 | - | TRBJ2-4
TGTGCCAGTAAGAGGGACAGGGAAAACACCGGGGAGCTGTTTTTT | CASKRDRENTGELFF | TRBV7-9 | TRBD1 | 15 | - | TRBJ2-2
TGTGCCAGCAGTGCAGGGGGCGCTGGGGCCAACGTCCTGACTTTC | CASSAGGAGANVLTF | TRBV6-5 | TRBD1 | 15 | - | TRBJ2-6
TGTGCCAGCAGCTTCGGGTCAGGGGGGAAGATTGATACGCAGTATTTT | CASSFGSGGKIDTQYF | TRBV7-2 | - | 16 | - | TRBJ2-3
TGTGCCAGCAGCCTTGGTTGGGGGGTTCAAGAGACCCAGTACTTC | CASSLGWGVQETQYF | TRBV7-8 | - | 15 | - | TRBJ2-5
TGTGCCAGCAGGGATGGTCGGGGGACAGATACGCAGTATTTT | CASRDGRGTDTQYF | TRBV2 | - | 14 | - | TRBJ2-3
TGCAGCGTTCTTGGCGGAAACACCATATATTTT | CSVLGGNTIYF | TRBV29-1 | - | 11 | - | TRBJ1-3
TGTGCCACCAGCAGAGAAGCTCAGGGGGTCAGGAACACTGAAGCTTTCTTT | CATSREAQGVRNTEAFF | TRBV15 | TRBD1 | 17 | - | TRBJ1-1